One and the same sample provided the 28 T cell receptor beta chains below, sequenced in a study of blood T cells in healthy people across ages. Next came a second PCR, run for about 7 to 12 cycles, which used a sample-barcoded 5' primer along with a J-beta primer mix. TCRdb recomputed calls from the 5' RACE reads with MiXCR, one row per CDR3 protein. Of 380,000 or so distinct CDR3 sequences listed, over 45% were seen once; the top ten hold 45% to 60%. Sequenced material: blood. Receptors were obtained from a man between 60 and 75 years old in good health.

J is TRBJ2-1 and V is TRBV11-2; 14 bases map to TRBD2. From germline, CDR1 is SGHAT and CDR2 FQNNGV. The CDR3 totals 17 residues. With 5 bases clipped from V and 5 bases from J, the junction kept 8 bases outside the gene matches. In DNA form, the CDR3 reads TGTGCCAGCAGCGTGACTAGCGGGGGGGCCGGGGACAATGAGCAGTTCTTC. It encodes CASSVTSGGAGDNEQFF. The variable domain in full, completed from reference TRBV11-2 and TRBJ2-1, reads EAGVAQSPRYKIIEKRQSVAFWCNPISGHATLYWYQQILGQGPKLLIQFQNNGVVDDSQLPKDRFSAERLKGVDSTLKIQPAKLEDSAVYLCASSVTSGGAGDNEQFFGPGTRLTVL.

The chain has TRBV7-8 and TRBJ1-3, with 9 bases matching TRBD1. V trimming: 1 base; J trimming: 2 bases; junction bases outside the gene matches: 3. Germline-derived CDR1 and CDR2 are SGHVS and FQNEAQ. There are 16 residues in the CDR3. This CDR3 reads CASSLGTGAAGNTIYF. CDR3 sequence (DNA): TGTGCCAGCAGCTTAGGGACAGGGGCTGCTGGAAACACCATATATTTT.

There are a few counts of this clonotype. CDR3: CASSYPNKRGYTF. The CDR3 nucleotides are TGTGCCAGCAGTTACCCAAACAAGAGAGGCTACACCTTC. This chain joins TRBV6-5 and TRBJ1-2; no clear D gene. Trimming took 2 bases from V and 8 from J, leaving 12 bases between them. The CDR3 is 13 residues long. CDR1 is MNHEY and CDR2 is SVGAGI in the germline V gene.

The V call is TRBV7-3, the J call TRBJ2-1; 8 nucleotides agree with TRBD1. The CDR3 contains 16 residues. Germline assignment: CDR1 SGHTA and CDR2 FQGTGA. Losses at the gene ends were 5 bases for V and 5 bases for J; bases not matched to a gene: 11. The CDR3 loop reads CASSLNPDRANNEQFF. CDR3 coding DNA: TGTGCCAGCAGCCTAAACCCGGACAGGGCTAACAATGAGCAGTTCTTC.

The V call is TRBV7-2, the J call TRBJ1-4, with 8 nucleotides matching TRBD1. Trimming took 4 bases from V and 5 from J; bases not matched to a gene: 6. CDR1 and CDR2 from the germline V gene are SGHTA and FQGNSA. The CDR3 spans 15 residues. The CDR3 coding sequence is TGTGCCAGCAGCTCACAGGGGGGTTGGAATGAAAAACTGTTTTTT. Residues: CASSSQGGWNEKLFF.

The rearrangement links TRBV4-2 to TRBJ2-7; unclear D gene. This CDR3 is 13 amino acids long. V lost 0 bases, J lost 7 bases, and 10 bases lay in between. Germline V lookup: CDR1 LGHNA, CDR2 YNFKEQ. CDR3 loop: CASSQDGEEEQYF. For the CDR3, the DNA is TGTGCCAGCAGCCAAGATGGAGAGGAGGAGCAGTACTTC.

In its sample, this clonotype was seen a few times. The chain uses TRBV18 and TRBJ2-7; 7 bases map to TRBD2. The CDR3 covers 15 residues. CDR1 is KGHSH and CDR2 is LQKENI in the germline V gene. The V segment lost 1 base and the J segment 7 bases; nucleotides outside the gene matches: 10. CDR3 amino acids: CASSPRRTGGDEQYF. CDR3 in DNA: TGTGCCAGCTCACCACGACGGACTGGGGGGGATGAGCAGTACTTC. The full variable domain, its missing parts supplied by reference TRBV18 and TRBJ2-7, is NAGVMQNPRHLVRRRGQEARLRCSPMKGHSHVYWYRQLPEEGLKFMVYLQKENIIDESGMPKERFSAEFPKEGPSILRIQQVVRGDSAAYFCASSPRRTGGDEQYFGPGTRLTVT.

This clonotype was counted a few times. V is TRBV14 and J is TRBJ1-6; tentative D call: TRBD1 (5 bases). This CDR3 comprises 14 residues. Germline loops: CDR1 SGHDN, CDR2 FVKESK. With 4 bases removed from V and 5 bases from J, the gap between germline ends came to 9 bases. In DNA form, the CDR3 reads TGTGCCAGCAGCCGGACACTACATAATTCACCCCTCCACTTT. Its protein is CASSRTLHNSPLHF.

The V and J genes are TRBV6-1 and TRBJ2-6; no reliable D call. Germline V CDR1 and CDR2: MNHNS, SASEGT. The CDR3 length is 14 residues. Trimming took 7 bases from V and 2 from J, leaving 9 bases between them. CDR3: CASKDGTGANVLTF. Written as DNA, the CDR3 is TGTGCCAGCAAGGACGGAACTGGGGCCAACGTCCTGACTTTC.

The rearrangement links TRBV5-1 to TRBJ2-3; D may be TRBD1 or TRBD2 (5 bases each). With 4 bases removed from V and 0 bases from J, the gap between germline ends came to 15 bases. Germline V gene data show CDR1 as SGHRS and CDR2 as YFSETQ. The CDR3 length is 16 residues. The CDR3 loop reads CASSPGTEPSTDTQYF. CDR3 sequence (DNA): TGCGCCAGCAGCCCGGGGACGGAACCTAGCACAGATACGCAGTATTTT.

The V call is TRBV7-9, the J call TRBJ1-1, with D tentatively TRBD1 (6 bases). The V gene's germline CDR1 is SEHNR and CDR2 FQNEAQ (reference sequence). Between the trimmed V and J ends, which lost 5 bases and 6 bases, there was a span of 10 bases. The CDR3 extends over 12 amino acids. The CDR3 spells CASSRGGAEAFF. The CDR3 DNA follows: TGTGCCAGCAGCCGAGGGGGGGCTGAAGCTTTCTTT.

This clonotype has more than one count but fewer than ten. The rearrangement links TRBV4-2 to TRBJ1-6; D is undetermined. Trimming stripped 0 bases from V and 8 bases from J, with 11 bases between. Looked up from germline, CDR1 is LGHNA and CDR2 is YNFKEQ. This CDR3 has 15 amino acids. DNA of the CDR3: TGTGCCAGCAGCCAAGAGATAGGAGTCCATTCACCCCTCCACTTT. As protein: CASSQEIGVHSPLHF.

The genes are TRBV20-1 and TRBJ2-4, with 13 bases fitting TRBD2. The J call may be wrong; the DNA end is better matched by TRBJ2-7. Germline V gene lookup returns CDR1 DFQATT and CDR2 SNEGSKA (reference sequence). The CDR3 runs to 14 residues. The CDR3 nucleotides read TGCAGTGCTAGCTGGACTAGCGGGGGCTACGAGCAGTACTTC. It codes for CSASWTSGGYEQYF.

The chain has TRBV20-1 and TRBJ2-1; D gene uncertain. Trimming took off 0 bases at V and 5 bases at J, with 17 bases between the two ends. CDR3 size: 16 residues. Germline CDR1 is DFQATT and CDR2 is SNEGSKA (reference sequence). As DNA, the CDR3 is TGCAGTGCTAGAGATGGCAGCGTGAGCGTCGACAATGAGCAGTTCTTC. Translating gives CSARDGSVSVDNEQFF.

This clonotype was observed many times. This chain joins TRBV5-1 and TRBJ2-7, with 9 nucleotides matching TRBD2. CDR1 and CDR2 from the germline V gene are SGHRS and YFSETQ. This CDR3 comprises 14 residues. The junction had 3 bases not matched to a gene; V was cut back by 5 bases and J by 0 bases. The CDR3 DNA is TGCGCCAGCAGACTAGCGGGCATCTCCTACGAGCAGTACTTC. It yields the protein CASRLAGISYEQYF.

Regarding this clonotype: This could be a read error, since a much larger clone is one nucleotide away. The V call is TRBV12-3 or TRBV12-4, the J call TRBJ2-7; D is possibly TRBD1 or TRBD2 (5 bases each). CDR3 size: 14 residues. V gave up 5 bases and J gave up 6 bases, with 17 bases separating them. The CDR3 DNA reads TGTGCCAGCAGTGTAGTCGGGACGGTAGGCGAGCAGTACTTC. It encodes CASSVVGTVGEQYF.

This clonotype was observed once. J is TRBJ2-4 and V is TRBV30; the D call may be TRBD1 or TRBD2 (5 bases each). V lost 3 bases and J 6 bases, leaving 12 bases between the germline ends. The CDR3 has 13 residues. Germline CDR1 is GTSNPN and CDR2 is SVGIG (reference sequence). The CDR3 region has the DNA TGTGCCTGGAGGCACAGTGGGGGAAACATTCAGTACTTC. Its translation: CAWRHSGGNIQYF.

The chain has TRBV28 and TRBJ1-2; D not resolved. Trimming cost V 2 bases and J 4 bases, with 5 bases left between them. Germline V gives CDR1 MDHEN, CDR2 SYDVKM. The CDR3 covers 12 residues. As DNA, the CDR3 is TGTGCCAGCAGTTTAACCGGCTATGGCTACACCTTC. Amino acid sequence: CASSLTGYGYTF.

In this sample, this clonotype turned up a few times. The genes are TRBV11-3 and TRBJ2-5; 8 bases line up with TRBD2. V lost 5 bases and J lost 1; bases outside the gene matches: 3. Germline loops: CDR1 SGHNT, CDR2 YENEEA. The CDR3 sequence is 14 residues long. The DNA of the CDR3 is TGTGCCAGCAGCCACGGGGGGGGCCAAGAGACCCAGTACTTC. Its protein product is CASSHGGGQETQYF.

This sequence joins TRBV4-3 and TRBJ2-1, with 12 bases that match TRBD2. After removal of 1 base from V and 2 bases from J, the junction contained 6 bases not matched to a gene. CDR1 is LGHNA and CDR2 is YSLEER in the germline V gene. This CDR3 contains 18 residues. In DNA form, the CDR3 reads TGCGCCAGCAGCCAAGCCCCTAGCGGGAGGGGGGCCTACAATGAGCAGTTCTTC. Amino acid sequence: CASSQAPSGRGAYNEQFF.

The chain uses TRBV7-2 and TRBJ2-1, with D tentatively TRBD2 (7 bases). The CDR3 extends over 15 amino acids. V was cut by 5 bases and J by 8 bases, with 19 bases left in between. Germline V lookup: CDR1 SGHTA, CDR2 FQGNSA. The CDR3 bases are TGTGCCAGCAGCCCCGGAGGGGGGGGCTCCGATGAGCAGTTCTTC. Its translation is CASSPGGGGSDEQFF.

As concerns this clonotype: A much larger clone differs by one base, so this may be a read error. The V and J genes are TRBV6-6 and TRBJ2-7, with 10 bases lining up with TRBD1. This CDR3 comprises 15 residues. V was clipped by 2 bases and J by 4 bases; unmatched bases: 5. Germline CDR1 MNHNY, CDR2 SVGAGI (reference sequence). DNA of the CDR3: TGTGCCAGCAGTTACGAGGGGGACAGGGGTTACGAGCAGTACTTC. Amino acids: CASSYEGDRGYEQYF.

DNA for the CDR3: TGCAGTGCTGGACAGGGAAGCACTGAAGCTTTCTTT. Encoded protein: CSAGQGSTEAFF. The V call is TRBV20-1, the J call TRBJ1-1; TRBD1 aligns across 8 bases. Looked up from germline, CDR1 is DFQATT and CDR2 is SNEGSKA (reference sequence). The CDR3 loop spans 12 amino acids. The J segment lost 4 bases and the V segment lost 5 bases, leaving 3 bases of the junction unmatched.

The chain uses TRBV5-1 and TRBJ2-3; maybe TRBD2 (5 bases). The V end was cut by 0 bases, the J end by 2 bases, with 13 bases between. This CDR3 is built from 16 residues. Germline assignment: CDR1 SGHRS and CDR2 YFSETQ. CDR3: CASSLAFGGSTDTQYF. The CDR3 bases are TGCGCCAGCAGCTTGGCCTTTGGAGGCTCCACAGATACGCAGTATTTT.

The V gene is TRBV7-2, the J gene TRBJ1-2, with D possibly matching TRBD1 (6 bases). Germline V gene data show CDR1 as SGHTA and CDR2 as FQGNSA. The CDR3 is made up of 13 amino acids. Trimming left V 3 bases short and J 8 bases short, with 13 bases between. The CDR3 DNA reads TGTGCCAGCAGCTTGAACTACAGGGACGGCTACACCTTC. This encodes CASSLNYRDGYTF.

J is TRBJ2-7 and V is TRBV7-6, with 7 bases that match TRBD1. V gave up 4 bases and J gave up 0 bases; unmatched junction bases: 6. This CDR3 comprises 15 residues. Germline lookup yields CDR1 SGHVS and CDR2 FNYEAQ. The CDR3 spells CASSSTGDFSYEQYF. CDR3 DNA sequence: TGTGCCAGCAGCTCTACAGGGGATTTCTCCTACGAGCAGTACTTC.

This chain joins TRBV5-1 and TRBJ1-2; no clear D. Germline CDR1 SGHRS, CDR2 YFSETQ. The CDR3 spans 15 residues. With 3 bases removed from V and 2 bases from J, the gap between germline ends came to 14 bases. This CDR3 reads CASSSASVINYGYTF. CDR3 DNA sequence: TGCGCCAGCAGCTCGGCTTCGGTGATAAACTATGGCTACACCTTC.

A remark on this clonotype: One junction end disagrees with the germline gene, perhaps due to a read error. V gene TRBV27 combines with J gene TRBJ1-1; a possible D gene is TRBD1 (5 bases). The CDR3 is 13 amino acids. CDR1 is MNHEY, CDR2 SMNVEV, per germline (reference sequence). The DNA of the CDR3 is TGTGCCGGCAGTATAACAGGTTTCACTGAAGCTTTCTTT. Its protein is CAGSITGFTEAFF.